Listed below are T cell receptor beta chains from one sample, sequenced in a study of T cell responses to AZD1222 COVID-19 vaccine. Measured with immunoSEQ multiplex PCR; TCRdb has only the in-frame clones, and not every one. Of fewer than 90,000 clones listed, about 93% are singletons. The specimen comprised peripheral blood, sampled 28 days after the second AZD1222 dose. The receptors come from an adult who received the AZD1222 COVID-19 vaccine. Each CDR3 is given with its conserved first and last residue. Fields, in order: D gene, V gene, clone size, J gene, CDR3 DNA, CDR3 protein. A D gene is named only where the DNA matches it firmly. Expanded clones get a size class; other rows say once, few or many, or leave the size out.

D: .; V: TRBV5-8; size: .; J: TRBJ2-1; DNA: TGTGCCAGCAGGATTAGATATGAGCAGTTCTTC; CDR3: CASRIRYEQFF
D: .; V: TRBV5-6; size: .; J: TRBJ1-1; DNA: TGTGCCAGCACACCTTTCAACAGGTTGAGATTTACTGAAGCTTTCTTT; CDR3: CASTPFNRLRFTEAFF
D: .; V: TRBV11-3; size: .; J: TRBJ1-1; DNA: TGTGCCAGCAGCTTAAACTCAGGGAACACTGAAGCTTTCTTT; CDR3: CASSLNSGNTEAFF
D: .; V: TRBV4-2; size: .; J: TRBJ2-7; DNA: TGTGCCAGCAGCCAGGGCCTTGAGTCCCCCTACGAGCAGTACTTC; CDR3: CASSQGLESPYEQYF
D: TRBD1; V: TRBV7-9; size: .; J: TRBJ2-7; DNA: TGTGCCAGCAGCTTAGGAGACAGGGGCGAGCAGTACTTC; CDR3: CASSLGDRGEQYF
D: TRBD1; V: TRBV23-1; size: few; J: TRBJ1-6; DNA: TGCGCCAGCAGTCCCGGGACAGATAATAATTCACCCCTCCACTTT; CDR3: CASSPGTDNNSPLHF
D: .; V: TRBV19; size: once; J: TRBJ1-1; DNA: TGTGCCAGTAGTATAGTCGGACGGAAAGCTTTCTTT; CDR3: CASSIVGRKAFF
D: TRBD1; V: TRBV10-3; size: .; J: TRBJ2-4; DNA: TGTGCCATCAGTGAGAGCGGACAGGGGGCGGGTGGTCAAGGCAACATTCAGTACTTC; CDR3: CAISESGQGAGGQGNIQYF
D: TRBD1; V: TRBV5-4; size: .; J: TRBJ2-3; DNA: TGTGCCAGCAGCCGAGACAGGGCCCGCACAGATACGCAGTATTTT; CDR3: CASSRDRARTDTQYF
D: .; V: TRBV4-1; size: .; J: TRBJ1-5; DNA: TGCGCCAGCAGCCAAGTCGGGGAGGGTCAGCCCCAGCATTTT; CDR3: CASSQVGEGQPQHF
D: TRBD2; V: TRBV24-1; size: .; J: TRBJ2-1; DNA: TGTGCCACCAGTGATAAACCTAGCGGGGGGCCCAATGAGCAGTTCTTC; CDR3: CATSDKPSGGPNEQFF
D: TRBD2; V: TRBV5-6; size: .; J: TRBJ2-7; DNA: TGTGCCAGCAGCACCCAGAGCGGGAGGACCTACGAGCAGTACTTC; CDR3: CASSTQSGRTYEQYF
D: .; V: TRBV29-1; size: .; J: TRBJ2-1; DNA: TGCAGCGTTGAAGCCCAGCGTCCCTACAATGAGCAGTTCTTC; CDR3: CSVEAQRPYNEQFF
D: TRBD2; V: TRBV28; size: .; J: TRBJ2-2; DNA: TGTGCCAGCTCTACCCCCCACAGGGTAGCGGGAAGGGACACCGGGGAGCTGTTTTTT; CDR3: CASSTPHRVAGRDTGELFF
D: .; V: TRBV3-1/TRBV3-2; size: .; J: TRBJ1-3; DNA: TGTGCCAGCAGCCAAATGGGGCCTGGAAACACCATATATTTT; CDR3: CASSQMGPGNTIYF
D: TRBD1; V: TRBV29-1; size: .; J: TRBJ1-4; DNA: TGCAGCGTTGGAACCGGGACAGGGAATGAAAAACTGTTTTTT; CDR3: CSVGTGTGNEKLFF
D: .; V: TRBV18; size: .; J: TRBJ2-1; DNA: TGTGCCAGCTCACAGATACAGGGTTACAATGAGCAGTTCTTC; CDR3: CASSQIQGYNEQFF
D: .; V: TRBV9; size: once; J: TRBJ2-3; DNA: TGTGCCAGCAGCGTCGATGCTAGCGCTAGACTAGGAGATACGCAGTATTTT; CDR3: CASSVDASARLGDTQYF
D: .; V: TRBV4-1; size: .; J: TRBJ2-3; DNA: TGCGCCAGCACCGCAAGATCGTGGCGGCAGGGTGCAGATACGCAGTATTTT; CDR3: CASTARSWRQGADTQYF
D: .; V: TRBV30; size: .; J: TRBJ2-7; DNA: TGTGCCTGGAGTGTGGCCCCCGTCGGGCAGTACTTC; CDR3: CAWSVAPVGQYF
D: .; V: TRBV30; size: .; J: TRBJ1-6; DNA: TGTGCCTGGAGTCCGACAGCTGGAAATTCACCCCTCCACTTT; CDR3: CAWSPTAGNSPLHF
D: .; V: TRBV7-2; size: .; J: TRBJ1-1; DNA: TGTGCCAGCAGCTCAACTCTCCGGGCCCGTGGATCTTATATTGAAGCTTTCTTT; CDR3: CASSSTLRARGSYIEAFF
D: TRBD1; V: TRBV3-1/TRBV3-2; size: .; J: TRBJ1-2; DNA: TGTGCCAGCAGCCGCGGACAGGGGGACTATGGCTACACCTTC; CDR3: CASSRGQGDYGYTF
D: .; V: TRBV19; size: .; J: TRBJ1-1; DNA: TGTGCCAGTAGTAAGGCCATCAGAACTGAAGCTTTCTTT; CDR3: CASSKAIRTEAFF